This T cell receptor beta chain comes out of a study of vaccination and CD4 T cells after COVID-19. The Oncomine TCR Beta short-read assay sequenced DNA from cultured CD4+ T cells. MiXCR, applied by TCRdb to the PCR reads, yields one record per CDR3 protein. In the table there are approximately 7,400 distinct CDR3 sequences, 73% of which are singletons. A note on this clonotype: What it binds is not known.

Documented treatment: 10-day PBMC culture with coronavirus spike peptide pools or control peptides (ViraFEST assay). The V gene's germline CDR1 is LNHDA and CDR2 SQIVND (reference sequence). The CDR3 covers 16 residues. V trimming: 5 bases; J trimming: 0 bases; junction bases outside the gene matches: 4. Sequencing was done on a sample of CD4+ T cells from blood, cultured in vitro. The receptor's source is a human donor who had recovered from COVID-19. V and J are TRBV19 and TRBJ1-5; 10 bases align to TRBD1. The CDR3 sequence is CASSVGTGVSNQPQHF. CDR3 in DNA: TGTGCCAGTAGTGTCGGGACAGGGGTTAGCAATCAGCCCCAGCATTTT.